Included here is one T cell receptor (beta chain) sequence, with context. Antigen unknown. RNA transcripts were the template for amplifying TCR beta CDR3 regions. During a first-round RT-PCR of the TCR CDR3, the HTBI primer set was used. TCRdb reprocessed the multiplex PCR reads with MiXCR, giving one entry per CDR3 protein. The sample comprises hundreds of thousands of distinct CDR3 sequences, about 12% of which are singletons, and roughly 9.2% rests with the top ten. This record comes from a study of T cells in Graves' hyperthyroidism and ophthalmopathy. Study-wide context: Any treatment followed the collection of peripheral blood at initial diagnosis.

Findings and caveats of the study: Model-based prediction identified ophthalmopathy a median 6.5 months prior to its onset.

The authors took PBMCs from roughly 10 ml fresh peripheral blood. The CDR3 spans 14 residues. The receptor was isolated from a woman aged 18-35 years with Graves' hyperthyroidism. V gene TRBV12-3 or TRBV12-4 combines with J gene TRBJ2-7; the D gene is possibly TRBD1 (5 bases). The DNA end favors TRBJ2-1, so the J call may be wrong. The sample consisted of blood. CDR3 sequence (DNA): TGTGCCAGCAGTTTGGGGCAGGCGTCCTACGAGCAGTTCTTC. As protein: CASSLGQASYEQFF.